The 19 T cell receptor beta chains reported below all come from one sample, sequenced in a study of blood T cell repertoires in COVID-19. Assay: immunoSEQ multiplex PCR; the TCRdb copy retains only in-frame clones and omits some. The sample shows fewer than 85,000 clones, 83% of them seen only once. The sample comprised peripheral blood. The receptors come from a woman aged 55-69 years with acute or convalescent COVID-19.

This sequence joins TRBV11-1 and TRBJ2-2, with 8 positions matching TRBD2. V shed 6 bases, J shed 2 bases, and the junction held 8 bases outside the gene matches. Germline values: CDR1 SGHAT, CDR2 FQDESV (reference sequence). This CDR3 region has 16 residues. CDR3 protein: CASRLAGGTNTGELFF. The CDR3 DNA reads as TGTGCCAGCAGGCTAGCGGGTGGAACCAACACCGGGGAGCTGTTTTTT. The variable domain in full, with the rest retrieved from reference TRBV11-1 and TRBJ2-2, is EAEVAQSPRYKITEKSQAVAFWCDPISGHATLYWYRQILGQGPELLVQFQDESVVDDSQLPKDRFSAERLKGVDSTLKIQPAELGDSAMYLCASRLAGGTNTGELFFGEGSRLTVL.

V is TRBV5-1 and J is TRBJ1-1; 10 nucleotides line up with TRBD1. Germline V lookup: CDR1 SGHRS, CDR2 YFSETQ. This CDR3 has 15 amino acids. J lost 6 bases, V lost 1 base, and 6 bases had no gene match. CDR3 protein: CASSLSLDRGSEAFF. CDR3 DNA sequence: TGCGCCAGCAGCTTGAGCCTGGACAGGGGGTCTGAAGCTTTCTTT. The whole variable domain, remainder taken from reference TRBV5-1 and TRBJ1-1, is KAGVTQTPRYLIKTRGQQVTLSCSPISGHRSVSWYQQTPGQGLQFLFEYFSETQRNKGNFPGRFSGRQFSNSRSEMNVSTLELGDSALYLCASSLSLDRGSEAFFGQGTRLTVV.

This rearrangement joins TRBV24-1 to TRBJ2-2; D is unresolved. Looked up from germline, CDR1 is KGHDR and CDR2 is SFDVKD. CDR3 length equals 14 residues. The V end was cut by 0 bases, the J end by 7 bases, with 8 bases between. CDR3 region: CATSDLSVVGELFF. The CDR3 DNA is TGTGCCACCAGTGATTTGTCCGTCGTCGGGGAGCTGTTTTTT.

This chain connects TRBV5-1 to TRBJ2-5; tentative D call: TRBD2 (5 bases). This CDR3 has 15 amino acids. The V gene lost 0 bases and the J gene lost 5 bases, with 14 bases spanning the gap. Germline V gene lookup returns CDR1 SGHRS and CDR2 YFSETQ. CDR3 DNA: TGCGCCAGCAGCTTGGGGACTGCCGCATCGGAGACCCAGTACTTC. Translation gives CASSLGTAASETQYF.

V gene TRBV2 combines with J gene TRBJ1-2; 7 bases map to TRBD1. The V gene end was trimmed by 8 bases and the J gene end by 10 bases; junction bases not matched to a gene: 10. The CDR3 loop spans 12 amino acids. The germline CDR1 and CDR2 sequences are SNHLY and FYNNEI. The CDR3 sequence: CASDRVEVYYTF. CDR3 coding DNA: TGTGCCAGCGACAGGGTTGAAGTTTACTACACCTTC.

This clone was seen more than once but under ten times. The chain is built from TRBV4-1 and TRBJ2-7, with D possibly being TRBD2 (5 bases). V lost 0 bases and J lost 0, with 12 bases in between. The CDR3 is 16 residues long. The germline V gene encodes CDR1 MGHRA and CDR2 YSYEKL. The CDR3 loop is CASSQDGVGISYEQYF. The DNA of the CDR3 is TGCGCCAGCAGCCAAGATGGGGTCGGGATCTCCTACGAGCAGTACTTC.

The chain employs TRBV12-3 or TRBV12-4 and TRBJ1-4, with D unclear. This CDR3 has 13 residues. V was pared by 9 bases and J by 8 bases, with 16 bases between. The CDR3 DNA follows: TGTGCCAGGGGGAGAGGGATAAGCGAAAAACTGTTTTTT. Amino acid sequence: CARGRGISEKLFF.

A remark on this clone: The junction departs from the called germline gene at one end, perhaps through a read error. The rearrangement links TRBV6-5 to TRBJ2-2, with D possibly TRBD1 on 5 matching bases. Germline CDR1 is MNHEY and CDR2 is SVGAGI. The CDR3 is 13 residues long. CDR3 sequence (DNA): TGCGCCGTGACAGAATCGAACACCGGGGAGCTGTTTTTT. As protein: CAVTESNTGELFF.

The chain employs TRBV10-3 and TRBJ1-1; TRBD1 agrees at 9 bases. The CDR3 is made up of 15 amino acids. The trim removed 6 bases at V and 1 base at J, leaving 6 bases unmatched. Per germline, CDR1 ENHRY and CDR2 SYGVKD. For the CDR3, the DNA is TGTGCCATCAGGAAGCGGACAGGGGAGAACACTGAAGCTTTCTTT. Protein: CAIRKRTGENTEAFF.

The V call is TRBV7-2, the J call TRBJ2-5, with 9 bases identical to TRBD2. CDR3 size: 15 residues. Germline CDR1 is SGHTA and CDR2 is FQGNSA. V lost 1 base and J lost 4; bases outside the gene matches: 4. The CDR3 loop is CASSLVAGAGETQYF. CDR3 in DNA: TGTGCCAGCAGCTTAGTAGCGGGGGCGGGAGAGACCCAGTACTTC.

A single count supports this clone. This rearrangement joins TRBV6-5 to TRBJ2-5; a weak D match, TRBD2 (6 bases). There are 15 residues in the CDR3. Trimming took 2 bases from V and 2 from J, leaving 12 bases between them. The germline CDR1 and CDR2 sequences are MNHEY and SVGAGI. CDR3 nucleotide sequence: TGTGCCAGCAGTTACCGGGGGACGACTCAAGAGACCCAGTACTTC. Encoded protein: CASSYRGTTQETQYF.

Here the CDR3 reads CASTPSPWNTEAFF. CDR3 in DNA: TGTGCCAGCACCCCGAGTCCCTGGAACACTGAAGCTTTCTTT. This chain joins TRBV3-1 (or the pseudogene TRBV3-2) and TRBJ1-1; D is unresolved. From germline, CDR1 is LGHDT and CDR2 YNNKEL (reference sequence). Trimming shortened V by 7 bases and J by 1 base, and 13 bases separated the two germline ends. The CDR3 has 14 residues.

The V gene is TRBV27, the J gene TRBJ2-1, with 8 bases identical to TRBD1. In germline, CDR1 is MNHEY, CDR2 SMNVEV (reference sequence). This CDR3 comprises 17 residues. Losses at the gene ends were 3 bases for V and 6 bases for J; bases not matched to a gene: 13. The CDR3 sequence: CASSFGTGFFRGNEQFF. DNA of the CDR3: TGTGCCAGCAGTTTCGGGACAGGCTTTTTCCGAGGCAATGAGCAGTTCTTC.

The chain links TRBV28 to TRBJ2-3, with 7 bases fitting TRBD2. This CDR3 spans 16 amino acids. Trimming at V came to 8 bases and at J to 0 bases, leaving 11 bases not matched to a gene. Germline lookup yields CDR1 MDHEN and CDR2 SYDVKM. The CDR3 DNA reads as TGTGCCAGCTGCGCGGGGGATGGATACAGCACAGATACGCAGTATTTT. Amino acid sequence: CASCAGDGYSTDTQYF.

The chain couples TRBV11-2 to TRBJ1-1; no definite D call. CDR3 length: 15 amino acids. From germline, CDR1 is SGHAT and CDR2 FQNNGV. Trimming took off 3 bases at V and 0 bases at J, with 11 bases between the two ends. In DNA, the CDR3 is TGTGCCAGCAGCTTCGGGTCCCGGATGAACACTGAAGCTTTCTTT. It codes for CASSFGSRMNTEAFF.

A remark on this clone: Other DNA sequences in the sample encode the same CDR3. J is TRBJ2-7 and V is TRBV24-1, with 8 bases lining up with TRBD1. In germline, CDR1 is KGHDR, CDR2 SFDVKD. The CDR3 covers 13 residues. Trimming at V came to 9 bases and at J to 2 bases, leaving 5 bases not matched to a gene. The CDR3 loop is CATSDRVTYEQYF. The CDR3 DNA reads as TGTGCCACCTCGGACAGGGTGACCTACGAGCAGTACTTC.

This chain connects TRBV4-2 to TRBJ2-7, with D perhaps matching TRBD2 (6 bases). The ends were cut back, 0 bases at V and 4 bases at J, with 10 bases in the middle. The V gene's germline CDR1 is LGHNA and CDR2 YNFKEQ. This CDR3 contains 14 residues. CDR3 region: CASSQDPGRYEQYF. The CDR3, as DNA: TGTGCCAGCAGCCAAGACCCAGGGAGGTACGAGCAGTACTTC.

The V call is TRBV7-9, the J call TRBJ1-2; maybe TRBD1 (6 bases). Germline values: CDR1 SEHNR, CDR2 FQNEAQ (reference sequence). V lost 2 bases and J 8 bases, leaving 12 bases between the germline ends. The CDR3 contains 13 residues. The CDR3 DNA reads TGTGCCAGCAGCTTACAGGGGCAGGAAGGCTACACCTTC. Residues: CASSLQGQEGYTF.

J is TRBJ1-1 and V is TRBV20-1; 9 bases agree with TRBD1. Looked up from germline, CDR1 is DFQATT and CDR2 is SNEGSKA (reference sequence). The length of the CDR3 is 13 residues. Trimming removed 3 bases from V and 4 bases from J; junction bases left unmatched: 3. The CDR3 here is CSASRQGGTEAFF. CDR3 DNA: TGCAGTGCTAGTAGACAGGGGGGCACTGAAGCTTTCTTT.